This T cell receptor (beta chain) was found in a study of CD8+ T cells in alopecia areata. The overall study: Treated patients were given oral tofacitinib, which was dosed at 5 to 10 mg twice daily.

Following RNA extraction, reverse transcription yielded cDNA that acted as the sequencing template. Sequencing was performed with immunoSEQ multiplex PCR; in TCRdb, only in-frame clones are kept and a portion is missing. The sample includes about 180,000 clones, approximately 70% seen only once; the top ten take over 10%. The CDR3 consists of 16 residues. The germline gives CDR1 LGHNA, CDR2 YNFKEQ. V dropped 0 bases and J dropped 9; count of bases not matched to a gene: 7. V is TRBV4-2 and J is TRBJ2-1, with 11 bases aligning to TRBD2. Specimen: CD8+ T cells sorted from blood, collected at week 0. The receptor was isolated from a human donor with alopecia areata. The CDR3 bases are TGTGCCAGCAGCCAAGAATCGGCTAGCGGGGGGAGTGAGCAGTTCTTC. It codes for CASSQESASGGSEQFF.